Listed here are 2 T cell receptor beta chains from one sample, sequenced in a study of shared clonotypes between healthy human individuals. The naive CD8 subset, CD45RO-negative cells positively selected for CCR7, excluded terminally differentiated effector memory CD45RA+ cells. The repertoire was sequenced with immunoSEQ multiplex PCR; TCRdb's copy has only in-frame clones and lacks some. In the table there are more than 2 million clones, about 94% of which are singletons. The specimen was naive CD8+ T cells sorted from blood. The receptors originated from a man aged 18 to 30 in good health.

The chain employs TRBV10-3 and TRBJ2-7; D is perhaps TRBD1 (6 bases). The CDR3 runs 14 residues. Trimming stripped 3 bases from V and 6 bases from J, with 15 bases between. Germline CDR1 is ENHRY and CDR2 is SYGVKD. CDR3 amino acids: CAISDPRGYGEQYF. CDR3 bases: TGTGCCATCAGTGACCCGAGGGGGTACGGCGAGCAGTACTTC.

This clone was observed a single time. The V gene is TRBV5-4, the J gene TRBJ1-3; D is uncertain. The length of the CDR3 is 14 residues. Deletions cut 4 bases from V and 4 bases from J, with 12 bases between. CDR1 and CDR2 from the germline V gene are SGHNT and YYREEE (reference sequence). CDR3 sequence reads: CASSADRAGNTIYF. CDR3 nucleotides: TGTGCCAGCAGCGCCGACCGCGCGGGAAACACCATATATTTT.